Presented here are 4 T cell receptor beta chains from one specimen sequenced in a study of cytomegalovirus exposure and HLA in healthy donors. 60 Vbeta and 13 Jbeta primers were used in PCR. Profiling relied on immunoSEQ multiplex PCR, and the TCRdb table lists in-frame clones only, not all of them. Of some 120,000 clones in the sample, around 83% were seen once. Material for sequencing was PBMCs. These receptors were collected from a woman under 30 in good health and CMV-seropositive.

The CDR3 spells CASSAVWGATSGGETGELFF. For the CDR3, the DNA is TGTGCCAGCAGCGCAGTATGGGGTGCCACTAGCGGGGGAGAGACCGGGGAGCTGTTTTTT. The V gene is TRBV9, the J gene TRBJ2-2, with 11 bases matching TRBD2. CDR1 is SGDLS, CDR2 YYNGEE, per germline. V lost 3 bases and J lost 5; bases outside the gene matches: 18. CDR3 size: 20 residues.

The chain recombines TRBV2 with TRBJ2-3, with TRBD2 as a possible D gene (6 bases). There are 13 residues in the CDR3. Deletions cut 10 bases from V and 2 bases from J, with 13 bases between. The germline V gene encodes CDR1 SNHLY and CDR2 FYNNEI. The CDR3 is CATSLASTDTQYF. For the CDR3, the DNA is TGTGCCACTTCGCTAGCGTCCACAGATACGCAGTATTTT.

This chain joins TRBV25-1 and TRBJ2-7; 7 bases align to TRBD1. Germline V CDR1 and CDR2: MGHDK, SYGVNS. The CDR3 has 13 residues. V lost 8 bases, J lost 3 bases, and 7 bases stayed unmatched. As DNA, the CDR3 is TGTGCCAGCCTGGACAGGACCGGCTACGAGCAGTACTTC. Translating it yields CASLDRTGYEQYF.

V gene TRBV19 combines with J gene TRBJ2-1; 9 nucleotides line up with TRBD2. This CDR3 is built from 17 residues. V trimming: 5 bases; J trimming: 3 bases; junction bases outside the gene matches: 11. Germline CDR1 reads LNHDA; CDR2 reads SQIVND (reference sequence). Written as DNA, the CDR3 is TGTGCCAGTAGTTCCAACATAGCGGGGGATTACTACAATGAGCAGTTCTTC. Its translation: CASSSNIAGDYYNEQFF.